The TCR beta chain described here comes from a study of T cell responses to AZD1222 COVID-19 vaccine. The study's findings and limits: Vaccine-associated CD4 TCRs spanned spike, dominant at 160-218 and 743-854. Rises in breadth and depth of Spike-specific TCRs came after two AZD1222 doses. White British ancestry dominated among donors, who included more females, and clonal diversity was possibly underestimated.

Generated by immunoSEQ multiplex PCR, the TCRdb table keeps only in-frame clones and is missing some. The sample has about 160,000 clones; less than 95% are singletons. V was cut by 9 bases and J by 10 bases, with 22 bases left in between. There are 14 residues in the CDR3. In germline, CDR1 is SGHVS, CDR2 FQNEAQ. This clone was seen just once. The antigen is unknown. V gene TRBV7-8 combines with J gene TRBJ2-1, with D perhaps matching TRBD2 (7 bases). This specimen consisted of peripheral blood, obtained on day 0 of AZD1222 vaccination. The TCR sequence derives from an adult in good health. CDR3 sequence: CASTKRGQEEEQFF. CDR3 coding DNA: TGTGCCAGTACCAAGCGGGGACAAGAGGAAGAGCAGTTCTTC.